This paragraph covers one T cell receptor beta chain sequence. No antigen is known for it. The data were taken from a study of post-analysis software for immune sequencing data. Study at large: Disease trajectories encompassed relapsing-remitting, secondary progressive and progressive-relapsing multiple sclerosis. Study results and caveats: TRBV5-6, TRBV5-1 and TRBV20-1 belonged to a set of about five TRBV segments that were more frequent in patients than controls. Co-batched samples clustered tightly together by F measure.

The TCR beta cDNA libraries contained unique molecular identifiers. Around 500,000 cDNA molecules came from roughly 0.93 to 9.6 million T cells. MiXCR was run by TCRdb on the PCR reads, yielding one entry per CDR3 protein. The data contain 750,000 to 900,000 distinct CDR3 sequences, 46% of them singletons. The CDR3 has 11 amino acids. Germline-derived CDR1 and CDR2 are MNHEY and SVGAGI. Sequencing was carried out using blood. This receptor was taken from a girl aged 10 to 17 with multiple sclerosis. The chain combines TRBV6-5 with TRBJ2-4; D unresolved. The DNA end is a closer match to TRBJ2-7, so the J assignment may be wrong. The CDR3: CASSFLSEQYF. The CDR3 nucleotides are TGTGCCAGCAGTTTCCTAAGCGAGCAGTACTTC.